The 8 T cell receptor beta chains below all came from one sample that was sequenced in a study of blood T cell repertoires in COVID-19. Measured with immunoSEQ multiplex PCR; TCRdb has only the in-frame clones, and not every one. The repertoire holds just over 300,000 clones, with about nine tenths as singletons. The sequenced sample was PBMCs or T cells enriched from blood (not recorded which). Receptors were obtained from a woman between 18 and 29 years old who had recovered from COVID-19.

The chain joins TRBV6-2 or TRBV6-3 to TRBJ2-1; a possible D gene is TRBD2 (5 bases). Trimming took off 5 bases at V and 2 bases at J, with 13 bases between the two ends. The CDR3 runs 15 residues. Germline V gene lookup returns CDR1 MNHEY and CDR2 SVGEGT. This CDR3 reads CASSDDYLPYNEQFF. In DNA, the CDR3 is TGTGCCAGCAGTGACGACTACCTCCCCTACAATGAGCAGTTCTTC.

V and J are TRBV4-1 and TRBJ2-6; tentatively, D is TRBD1 (5 bases). Per germline, CDR1 MGHRA and CDR2 YSYEKL. This CDR3 has 18 residues. V was cut by 1 base and J by 1 base, with 14 bases left in between. The CDR3 sequence: CASSQVGRATSGANVLTF. CDR3 DNA: TGCGCCAGCAGCCAAGTGGGCAGGGCAACGTCTGGGGCCAACGTCCTGACTTTC.

The chain couples TRBV6-2 or TRBV6-3 to TRBJ1-5; TRBD1 agrees at 8 bases. Germline V lookup: CDR1 MNHEY, CDR2 SVGEGT. This CDR3 is built from 17 residues. The V and J ends lost 2 bases and 4 bases, in that order; junction bases with no gene match: 10. The CDR3 here is CASSYETGGGWNQPQHF. CDR3 bases: TGTGCCAGCAGTTACGAAACAGGGGGTGGGTGGAATCAGCCCCAGCATTTT.

V and J are TRBV6-6 and TRBJ2-5; 8 bases align to TRBD2. Trimming at V came to 5 bases and at J to 5 bases, leaving 13 bases not matched to a gene. Germline V CDR1 and CDR2: MNHNY, SVGAGI (reference sequence). There are 16 residues in the CDR3. The CDR3 loop is CASSRTQQRGWETQYF. The DNA of the CDR3 is TGTGCCAGCAGTCGAACACAACAGCGGGGGTGGGAGACCCAGTACTTC.

V gene TRBV12-5 combines with J gene TRBJ1-1, with a tentative D call TRBD1 (5 bases). The CDR3 runs to 12 residues. V was trimmed by 1 base and J by 7 bases, leaving 7 bases between them. Germline CDR1 and CDR2: LGHNT and FRNRAP. CDR3 nucleotide sequence: TGTGCTAGTGGTTTGGGACAGTTTGAAGCTTTCTTT. Residues: CASGLGQFEAFF.

This chain uses TRBV28 with TRBJ2-7, with a weak D call TRBD1 (7 bases). Trimming stripped 5 bases from V and 1 base from J, with 21 bases between. The germline V gene encodes CDR1 MDHEN and CDR2 SYDVKM. CDR3 length: 17 amino acids. The CDR3 DNA sequence: TGTGCCAGCAGTCCCCTCAGGGGGGCTATTCTTTCCTACGAGCAGTACTTC. Its translation: CASSPLRGAILSYEQYF.

The CDR3 protein is CASRPSGAGANQPQHF. The CDR3 DNA follows: TGTGCCAGCAGACCTAGCGGTGCCGGGGCGAATCAGCCCCAGCATTTT. This chain joins TRBV28 and TRBJ1-5, with a possible D match to TRBD1 (5 bases). This CDR3 is built from 16 residues. Germline CDR1 is MDHEN and CDR2 is SYDVKM. With 6 bases removed from V and 4 bases from J, the gap between germline ends came to 19 bases.

The chain has TRBV15 and TRBJ1-1; 7 bases match TRBD1. CDR3 length: 15 residues. Germline CDR1 is LNHNV and CDR2 is YYDKDF (reference sequence). V lost 1 base, J lost 0 bases, and 2 bases stayed unmatched. Here the CDR3 DNA reads TGTGCCACCAGCAGAGCCGGGACAGTGAACACTGAAGCTTTCTTT. It yields the protein CATSRAGTVNTEAFF. Based on the CDR3 plus reference TRBV15 and TRBJ1-1, the full variable domain is DAMVIQNPRYQVTQFGKPVTLSCSQTLNHNVMYWYQQKSSQAPKLLFHYYDKDFNNEADTPDNFQSRRPNTSFCFLDIRSPGLGDTAMYLCATSRAGTVNTEAFFGQGTRLTVV.